This T cell receptor beta chain is from a study of metastatic and nonmetastatic thyroid tumors (dated by TCRdb to 2020 to 2022). With regard to the full study: The researchers compared repertoires between peripheral blood samples and tumor or nodule tissue samples from patients with malignant or benign thyroid disease. Results the study describes overall, beyond this receptor: In both blood and tumor samples, malignant tumors were reported to have significantly higher TCR beta diversity than benign nodules.

CDR1 SGHRS and CDR2 YFSETQ were looked up in the germline V gene. Trimmed from V: 4 bases; trimmed from J: 1 base; junction bases lacking a gene match: 5. From the cysteine through the phenylalanine, the CDR3 covers 15 amino acids. Only the CDR3 DNA stays, 45 bases, in frame from base 1. Receptor libraries were prepared by PCR. The sample was run on an Illumina HiSeq 4000. High-throughput sequencing was used to profile the CDR3 region of the TCR beta-chain in every patient. The study's processing was this. CDR3 differences across clinicopathological groups were used to build a classifier for discriminating distant-metastatic papillary thyroid cancer patients. Repertoire diversity was assessed with the Shannon index, and tumor-blood repertoire similarity with the Morisita-Horn index. TCRdb applied fastp at Q25 and MiXCR to the public reads, then kept only in-frame beta chains. These V and J calls rely on TCRdb rather than the paper's analysis. The sample profile shows 40,000 to 45,000 clones; about 16% of them were found once. Clones ranked in the top ten supply 3.8% of the sample.

No treatment had been received by any patient before thyroid surgery. Using T-cell receptor beta sequencing, the researchers looked back retrospectively at clinical samples from patients, gathered between the early 2010s and the late 2010s. This clone was seen ten or more times. There is no known antigen for this receptor. One base away there is no much larger clone; base qualities are not given. This TCR was recovered from a female donor with papillary thyroid cancer or a benign thyroid nodule (not recorded which). Some clones in this sample may be carry-over from other donors' samples. Sequenced input: blood. Here the chain combines TRBV5-1 and TRBJ2-5, with 9 central nucleotides matching TRBD1. The nucleotide sequence reads TGCGCCAGCAGCCCAACAGGGGGCGGCCAAGAGACCCAGTACTTC. Its translation reads: CASSPTGGGQETQYF.